The rows below give T cell receptor beta chains drawn from one sample of a study of identical twins. TCRdb reanalysed the 5' RACE reads using MiXCR and keeps one entry per CDR3 protein. The data show more than 250,000 distinct CDR3 sequences, with around 8.8% seen just once and 2% to 2.5% held by the top ten. These data were likewise used in another study, on yellow fever vaccine responses in identical twins.

Sequenced material: memory (CD45RO+) T cells sorted from blood. These receptors originate from a woman under 30 in good health. Each CDR3 is given with its conserved first and last residue. The D gene is left open where the match is weak. Some rows have no size entry. The others give once, few or many, or a class for an expanded clone.

clone size: few; J gene: TRBJ2-1; V gene: TRBV5-6; D gene: TRBD2; CDR3 DNA: TGTGCCAGCAGCCCGGAGGTGACTAGCGGGAGCTCCTACAATGAGCAGTTCTTC; CDR3 protein: CASSPEVTSGSSYNEQFF
clone size: many; J gene: TRBJ2-1; V gene: TRBV3-1; D gene: .; CDR3 DNA: TGTGCCAGCAGCCAACCCGGGACACTAGGCAATGAGCAGTTCTTC; CDR3 protein: CASSQPGTLGNEQFF
clone size: few; J gene: TRBJ2-5; V gene: TRBV2; D gene: .; CDR3 DNA: TGTGCCAGCAGTCCTTATGCAGGGCTTGGAGAGACCCAGTACTTC; CDR3 protein: CASSPYAGLGETQYF
clone size: few; J gene: TRBJ2-2; V gene: TRBV6-1; D gene: TRBD2; CDR3 DNA: TGTGCCAGCAGCCCAAAGCGGGAGAACACCGGGGAGCTGTTTTTT; CDR3 protein: CASSPKRENTGELFF
clone size: many; J gene: TRBJ2-3; V gene: TRBV7-9; D gene: .; CDR3 DNA: TGTGCCAGTGCTGTCGGAACAGATACGCAGTATTTT; CDR3 protein: CASAVGTDTQYF
clone size: .; J gene: TRBJ2-2; V gene: TRBV20-1; D gene: TRBD1; CDR3 DNA: TGCAGTGCTAGAAGACAGGGTTTTATCGGTCCCACAAACACCGGGGAGCTGTTTTTT; CDR3 protein: CSARRQGFIGPTNTGELFF
clone size: many; J gene: TRBJ1-1; V gene: TRBV9; D gene: .; CDR3 DNA: TGTGCCAGCAGCGGCCTAAACACTGAAGCTTTCTTT; CDR3 protein: CASSGLNTEAFF
clone size: few; J gene: TRBJ2-7; V gene: TRBV27; D gene: .; CDR3 DNA: TGTGCCAGCAGTAGGAGTTTAGGATACGAGCAGTACTTC; CDR3 protein: CASSRSLGYEQYF
clone size: .; J gene: TRBJ2-3; V gene: TRBV28; D gene: TRBD1; CDR3 DNA: TGTGCCAGCAGTTCCTCCGGACAGGGCTTAGATACGCAGTATTTT; CDR3 protein: CASSSSGQGLDTQYF
clone size: .; J gene: TRBJ2-7; V gene: TRBV18; D gene: TRBD1; CDR3 DNA: TGTGCCAGCTCCAGGGGACAGTTCTACGAGCAGTACTTC; CDR3 protein: CASSRGQFYEQYF
clone size: many; J gene: TRBJ1-4; V gene: TRBV5-1; D gene: .; CDR3 DNA: TGCGCCAGCAGCTTGGGGGCCTACGGTGAAAAACTGTTTTTT; CDR3 protein: CASSLGAYGEKLFF
clone size: .; J gene: TRBJ2-1; V gene: TRBV28; D gene: TRBD2; CDR3 DNA: TGTGCCAGCAGTTTATATTCTAGCGGGATCGCCCCCAATGAGCAGTTCTTC; CDR3 protein: CASSLYSSGIAPNEQFF
clone size: many; J gene: TRBJ2-1; V gene: TRBV5-1; D gene: .; CDR3 DNA: TGCGCCAGCAGTCTTCGGGACGGCTACAATGAGCAGTTCTTC; CDR3 protein: CASSLRDGYNEQFF
clone size: many; J gene: TRBJ2-6; V gene: TRBV19; D gene: .; CDR3 DNA: TGTGCCAGTAGTAATCAGGTAACAGGGGCCAACGTCCTGACTTTC; CDR3 protein: CASSNQVTGANVLTF